Sequencing of this T cell receptor beta chain was carried out in a study of molecular identifiers for immune sequencing clone quantification listed by TCRdb under 2018. Context from the whole study: For a replicate experiment, RNA from around 20,000 or 100,000 naive CD8 T cells was divided into five aliquots, of which four were sequenced. CD8 T cells were used in a methods study to benchmark molecular-identifier clustering-based TCR repertoire sequencing (MIDCIRS) and TCR RNA copy counting.

After removal of 1 base from V and 2 bases from J, the junction retains 8 bases not matched to a gene. CDR1 is given as SGHAT and CDR2 as FQNNGV, both from the germline V gene. The CDR3, cysteine through phenylalanine, is 17 amino acids long. The only DNA kept is the CDR3, 51 bases in frame from the first base. Library construction relied on PCR. Sequenced on an Illumina HiSeq 4000. Preparation of bulk TCR libraries followed a previously described approach, with the TCR primers listed in Table S5. The Qiagen AllPrep DNA/RNA kit was used to purify total RNA. Reads from multiple sequencing runs of the same library were pooled before analysis. The authors processed their data as follows. Only reads with exact TCR constant sequence were kept, trimmed to 150 nt, and grouped by their 12-nt molecular barcodes. Reads in each barcode group were sub-clustered using a 15% Levenshtein threshold, and a quality-weighted consensus sequence was built for each RNA molecule. Non-functional sequences were filtered out, along with any lower-count sequence sitting one edit away from another sequence. On the basis of fitting two negative binomial distributions, barcode sub-clusters with fewer than 20% of the maximum read count were discarded. TCRdb reran the public reads through fastp at Q25 and MiXCR, keeping productive beta chains. Rows with a matching CDR3 protein are joined into one entry that keeps the most common DNA and genes. It is TCRdb's table, rather than the study itself, that gives the V and J calls and clone size. The sample table contains some 66,000 distinct CDR3 sequences; only one count was recorded for around 19% of them. In total, the top ten clones hold about 1.5% of the sample.

The paper as a whole reports these results and caveats: When barcode sub-clustering was not used, chimeric consensus sequences inflated TCR diversity, with chimeras reaching as high as 47%. Naive libraries contained spiked-in Jurkat TCR RNA (roughly ten copies' worth), which is not part of the donor repertoire. Modeling indicated around 3.2 TCR RNA copies recovered per cell, compared with roughly 9.7 by digital PCR, which implies a capture efficiency of 25% to 35%. Highly expanded clone sizes could be underestimated if identical TCR molecules share a barcode. In CMV-specific effector cells, clones with more than 20 RNA copies accounted for over 98% of molecules, whereas in naive cells such clones accounted for under 1%. A single cell's worth of spiked-in Jurkat TCR RNA was reported detectable even among some 920,000 naive CD8 T cells.

The sample holds many counts of this clonotype. The antigen this receptor binds is unknown. No much larger clone is present one base from it, and per-base qualities are unavailable. Libraries of naive CD8 T cells were generated from roughly 21,000 to 960,000 sorted cells, with 10%, 30% or 50% of the purified RNA used. Naive CD8 T cells, defined as CD8+CD4-CCR7+CD45RA+, were FACS-sorted into RLT Plus buffer on a BD FACSAria II. Around 10 TCR copies' worth of Jurkat RNA were spiked into about 19,000-1,100,000 naive CD8 T cell samples to test detection sensitivity. CD8 T cells were enriched with RosetteSep CD8+ T Cell Enrichment Cocktail and Ficoll-Paque, followed by ACK red cell lysis.

Sequencing input: naive CD8+ T cells from blood, with Jurkat cell RNA spiked in. Sample cell subset or site, as interpreted from the label and publication: FACS-sorted CD8+CD4-CCR7+CD45RA+ naive T cells. The TCR comes from a human donor in good health. Some libraries in this study had Jurkat cell RNA spiked in. The V gene is TRBV11-2 and the J gene is TRBJ2-3; the junction holds 8 bases that match TRBD2. The CDR3 has the sequence CASSLGLAGAHTDTQYF. The nucleotide sequence is given as TGTGCCAGCAGCTTAGGGCTAGCGGGTGCCCACACAGATACGCAGTATTTT.